This is a list of T cell receptor beta chains from one sample in a study of shared clonotypes between healthy human individuals. Profiling relied on immunoSEQ multiplex PCR, and the TCRdb table lists in-frame clones only, not all of them. The sample consists of about 2,500,000 clones, approximately 92% of them appearing once. Material: naive CD4+ T cells sorted from blood. Every receptor here comes from a young man in good health. Each CDR3 is given with its conserved first and last residue. The order of the fields is V gene, J gene, D gene, clone size, CDR3 DNA, CDR3 protein. The D gene is left open where the match is weak. Size tells how often a clone was seen (once, few, many) or the class of an expanded clone, and some rows leave it out.

>TRBV20-1|TRBJ2-7|-|-
TGCAGTGCTAGAGGGGACCTCGAGCAGTACTTC
CSARGDLEQYF
>TRBV7-2|TRBJ2-7|TRBD1|-
TGTGCCAGCAGCTTAGACAGGGGGCGTGAGCAGTACTTC
CASSLDRGREQYF
>TRBV18|TRBJ2-3|-|-
TGTGCCAGCTCACCAATGACGGGAACTACAGATACGCAGTATTTT
CASSPMTGTTDTQYF
>TRBV4-1|TRBJ1-6|-|-
TGCGCCAGCAGCCAAGATCAGAATTCACCCCTCCACTTT
CASSQDQNSPLHF
>TRBV28|TRBJ2-7|-|-
TGTGCCAGCAAGGTCCTCCGGGCCTACGAGCAGTACTTC
CASKVLRAYEQYF
>TRBV4-1|TRBJ2-7|TRBD1|-
TGCGCCAGCAGCCCCGGACAGGGTGTCCACGAGCAGTACTTC
CASSPGQGVHEQYF
>TRBV6-1|TRBJ1-6|-|-
TGTGCCAGCAGTGTGGACCACTCGATGTATAATTCACCCCTCCACTTT
CASSVDHSMYNSPLHF
>TRBV5-1|TRBJ2-7|TRBD2|-
TGCGCCAGCAGCCCGGGACTAGCGGGAGCCTACGAGCAGTACTTC
CASSPGLAGAYEQYF
>TRBV7-2|TRBJ2-5|-|-
TGTGCCAGCAGCGACCCGCCGAGTAAATGGACCCAGTACTTC
CASSDPPSKWTQYF
>TRBV7-9|TRBJ2-7|TRBD2|-
TGTGCCAGCAGCTTAGGCGGGGGTTACGAGCAGTACTTC
CASSLGGGYEQYF
>TRBV10-3|TRBJ2-7|-|-
TGTGCCATCAGTGAGGGTCTAGTACACTACGAGCAGTACTTC
CAISEGLVHYEQYF
>TRBV28|TRBJ2-7|-|-
TGTGCCAGCAGTTTAGTAGCGCGACTTACCTCCTACGAGCAGTACTTC
CASSLVARLTSYEQYF
>TRBV5-4|TRBJ2-7|-|-
TGTGCCAGCAGCTTGGGGGAGTACGAGCAGTACTTC
CASSLGEYEQYF
>TRBV5-6|TRBJ2-2|TRBD1|-
TGTGCCAGCAGGGACAGGGGGCTGTCCGGGGAGCTGTTTTTT
CASRDRGLSGELFF
>TRBV5-1|TRBJ2-7|-|once
TGCGCCAGCAGCTTGGCGGCGGGATACGAGCAGTACTTC
CASSLAAGYEQYF
>TRBV5-4|TRBJ2-7|-|once
TGTGCCAGCAGCTTATTTCCGGCCGAGCAGTACTTC
CASSLFPAEQYF
>TRBV5-5|TRBJ2-5|-|-
TGTGCCAGCAGCTTGGGGACACCCAGCATACGAGAGACCCAGTACTTC
CASSLGTPSIRETQYF
>TRBV9|TRBJ1-5|TRBD1|-
TGTGCCAGCAGCCCGGGACAGGGGAGCAATCAGCCCCAGCATTTT
CASSPGQGSNQPQHF
>TRBV7-9|TRBJ2-7|-|-
TGTGCCAGCAGCTTCGCCGACGAGCAGTACTTC
CASSFADEQYF
>TRBV6-5|TRBJ2-2|TRBD1|-
TGTGCAGCACGAACCGGGACAGGGAACACCGGGGAGCTGTTTTTT
CAARTGTGNTGELFF
>TRBV27|TRBJ2-2|-|-
TGTGCCAGCAGTTTTTTCCGGGACACCTCATTGTTGGGAACCGGGGAGCTGTTTTTT
CASSFFRDTSLLGTGELFF
>TRBV30|TRBJ2-5|TRBD1|once
TGTGCCTGGAGTTGGGACAGCCAATTGGGGGAGCAGTACTTC
CAWSWDSQLGEQYF
>TRBV7-9|TRBJ2-5|TRBD1|-
TGTGCCAGCAGCTTATTGATCCGGACAGGCCGAGCCCAAGAGACCCAGTACTTC
CASSLLIRTGRAQETQYF
>TRBV4-3|TRBJ2-5|TRBD2|-
TGCGCCAGCAGCCAAACAGGACTAGGGGAGACCCAGTACTTC
CASSQTGLGETQYF
>TRBV6-6|TRBJ2-7|-|-
TGTGCCAGCCAGACTGGAAACAGTTACGAGCAGTACTTC
CASQTGNSYEQYF
>TRBV6-1|TRBJ2-5|TRBD1|-
TGTGCCACCACTTTGGGACAGGGGGAGTCGAGGACCCAGTACTTC
CATTLGQGESRTQYF
>TRBV7-2|TRBJ2-1|-|-
TGTGCCAGCAGCCCTCCGCCCTCCTACAATGAGCAGTTCTTC
CASSPPPSYNEQFF
>TRBV4-3|TRBJ2-7|-|-
TGCGCCAGCAGCCTCCGGGACCCATGGGACGAGCAGTACTTC
CASSLRDPWDEQYF
>TRBV4-1|TRBJ2-7|-|-
TGCGCCAGCAGCCAAGATGGTGGACAGCGAGCCTCCTACGAGCAGTACTTC
CASSQDGGQRASYEQYF
>TRBV9|TRBJ2-2|-|-
TGTGCCAGCAGCGGGTCCCACTTCGGGATCGGGGAGCTGTTTTTT
CASSGSHFGIGELFF
>TRBV5-6|TRBJ1-1|-|-
TGTGCCAGCAGCCTTGACTTGGTCCCCACTGAAGCTTTCTTT
CASSLDLVPTEAFF
>TRBV28|TRBJ2-1|-|-
TGTGCCAGCAGTTTACAGGGCAGGGTCCATGAGCAGTTCTTC
CASSLQGRVHEQFF
>TRBV5-5|TRBJ2-2|-|-
TGTGCCAGCAGCAGCCGCCAGAACACCGGGGAGCTGTTTTTT
CASSSRQNTGELFF
>TRBV18|TRBJ2-7|-|once
TGTGCCAGCTCGAGGCAAGGGGCCAGCCGCGACGAGCAGTACTTC
CASSRQGASRDEQYF
>TRBV4-3|TRBJ2-1|-|-
TGCGCCAGCAGCCAAGGTCGGGGGGCATACAATGAGCAGTTCTTC
CASSQGRGAYNEQFF
>TRBV2|TRBJ1-3|TRBD1|-
TGTGCCAGCAGTCCATCGACAGGGTCTGGAAACACCATATATTTT
CASSPSTGSGNTIYF